The 12 T cell receptor beta chains given below trace back to one sample, sequenced in a study of blood T cells in healthy people across ages. A second PCR, run for roughly 7 to 12 cycles, used a sample-barcoded 5' primer plus a J-beta primer mix. Each CDR3 protein is one row after TCRdb ran MiXCR on the 5' RACE reads. The data show approximately 790,000 distinct CDR3 sequences, roughly 60% seen once. Input material: blood. These receptors came from a young man in good health.

CDR3 sequence (DNA): TGTGCCAGCAGTGAATTCGGAGGGGCTCAGCCCCAGCATTTT. It codes for CASSEFGGAQPQHF. The V gene is TRBV6-1, the J gene TRBJ1-5; D may be TRBD1 (5 bases). The CDR3 totals 14 residues. V lost 2 bases, J lost 6 bases, and 11 bases lay in between. Germline CDR1 and CDR2: MNHNS and SASEGT.

The chain joins TRBV6-5 to TRBJ2-7, with 7 bases fitting TRBD2. TRBJ2-5 explains the end of the DNA better; the J call may be wrong. Germline V lookup: CDR1 MNHEY, CDR2 SVGAGI. CDR3 size: 14 residues. The CDR3 spells CASINTGGSETQYF. The CDR3 coding sequence is TGTGCCAGCATCAATACGGGGGGTTCGGAGACCCAGTACTTC.

In this sample, this clonotype turned up once. A read error is possible here, since a much larger clone lies one base away. The chain joins TRBV7-2 to TRBJ2-5; 9 bases agree with TRBD2. The CDR3 totals 14 residues. Germline values: CDR1 SGHTA, CDR2 FQGNSA. Trimming removed 5 bases from V and 5 bases from J; junction bases left unmatched: 6. The CDR3 loop reads CTSSLGLAGETQYF. The DNA for the CDR3 is TGTACCAGCAGCCTGGGACTAGCAGGGGAGACCCAGTACTTC.

The gene calls are TRBV20-1 and TRBJ2-7; the D is unclear. This CDR3 region has 13 residues. Germline CDR1 reads DFQATT; CDR2 reads SNEGSKA (reference sequence). V shed 4 bases and J shed 3 bases, with 13 bases lying between them. The CDR3 bases are TGCAGTGCTAACCCTAGGGAAATCTACGAGCAGTACTTC. Translation: CSANPREIYEQYF.

The gene calls are TRBV29-1 and TRBJ2-3, with D maybe TRBD2 (5 bases). The CDR3 runs to 15 residues. V lost 3 bases to trimming and J lost 6 bases, with 19 bases between them. Germline CDR1 is SQVTM and CDR2 is ANQGSEA. The CDR3 coding sequence is TGCAGCGTTGACGGGGATAGGCTCCTAGCCGATACGCAGTATTTT. The encoded protein is CSVDGDRLLADTQYF.

This clonotype was found once. The rearrangement uses TRBV6-5 and TRBJ1-2; no reliable D call. Trimming took 5 bases from V and 5 from J, leaving 12 bases between them. The CDR3 has 13 amino acids. The germline V gene has CDR1 MNHEY and CDR2 SVGAGI. In nucleotides, the CDR3 is TGTGCCAGCAGTCGCTCCGAGGGTTATGGCTACACCTTC. It is translated as CASSRSEGYGYTF.

The chain joins TRBV12-3 or TRBV12-4 to TRBJ2-3, with 10 positions matching TRBD2. Losses at the gene ends were 3 bases for V and 4 bases for J; bases not matched to a gene: 7. CDR3 length: 16 amino acids. CDR3: CASSFDSGGWADTQYF. CDR3 sequence (DNA): TGTGCCAGCAGTTTTGATAGCGGGGGGTGGGCAGATACGCAGTATTTT.

The gene calls are TRBV4-2 and TRBJ2-7, with no clear D. Looked up from germline, CDR1 is LGHNA and CDR2 is YNFKEQ. Trimming took off 1 base at V and 7 bases at J, with 17 bases between the two ends. This CDR3 spans 15 amino acids. The CDR3 region has the DNA TGTGCCAGCAGCCAAGGAGGCAGAGAGTACAATGAGCAGTACTTC. As protein: CASSQGGREYNEQYF.

The chain links TRBV13 to TRBJ1-2; TRBD1 agrees at 8 bases. The CDR3 consists of 12 residues. Per germline, CDR1 PRHDT and CDR2 FYEKMQ (reference sequence). The junction had 5 bases not matched to a gene; V was cut back by 6 bases and J by 8 bases. The CDR3 protein is CASSSAGGGYTF. The CDR3 nucleotides read TGTGCCAGCAGTAGCGCAGGGGGCGGCTACACCTTC. The complete variable domain, with remaining parts taken from reference TRBV13 and TRBJ1-2, reads AAGVIQSPRHLIKEKRETATLKCYPIPRHDTVYWYQQGPGQDPQFLISFYEKMQSDKGSIPDRFSAQQFSDYHSELNMSSLELGDSALYFCASSSAGGGYTFGSGTRLTVV.

This chain uses TRBV20-1 with TRBJ1-1; TRBD1 matches at 8 bases. CDR3 length: 15 residues. V lost 7 bases, J lost 4 bases, and 14 bases stayed unmatched. The germline V gene encodes CDR1 DFQATT and CDR2 SNEGSKA (reference sequence). The CDR3, as DNA: TGCAGTGTTAATGGGCTGAACAGGGGGAGCACTGAAGCTTTCTTT. This gives the protein CSVNGLNRGSTEAFF.

The chain recombines TRBV6-2 or TRBV6-3 with TRBJ2-5; D not certain. The CDR3 contains 12 residues. Germline V gene lookup returns CDR1 MNHEY and CDR2 SVGEGT. Trimming took 5 bases from V and 4 from J, leaving 8 bases between them. The CDR3 nucleotides read TGTGCCAGCAGTGACTTTCGAGAGACCCAGTACTTC. Translation: CASSDFRETQYF.

V and J are TRBV3-1 and TRBJ2-3, with D unresolved. The CDR3 length is 13 residues. Trimming shortened V by 1 base and J by 4 bases, and 6 bases separated the two germline ends. CDR1 LGHDT and CDR2 YNNKEL come from the germline V gene (reference sequence). CDR3 bases: TGTGCCAGCAGCCAAGCTCTCCCAGATACGCAGTATTTT. Translating it yields CASSQALPDTQYF.